A single sample gave rise to the 2 T cell receptor beta chains below, sequenced in a study of OX40 agonist ivuxolimab in advanced cancers. Only in-frame clones appear in the TCRdb table, and some are missing; sequencing was by immunoSEQ multiplex PCR. The data contain more than 45,000 clones, 85% to 90% of them seen just once; the ten biggest clones take up less than 8%. Sequences were derived from CD4+ or CD8+ T cells sorted from blood, sampled in a trial of the OX40 agonist ivuxolimab. Receptor source: an adult with an advanced solid tumor such as melanoma, head and neck, liver or kidney cancer.

The V gene is TRBV13, the J gene TRBJ2-3, with 8 bases fitting TRBD1. Germline V gives CDR1 PRHDT, CDR2 FYEKMQ (reference sequence). Trimming took 2 bases from V and 8 from J; bases not matched to a gene: 6. CDR3 length: 14 amino acids. The CDR3: CASSLSQGAGTQYF. CDR3 DNA: TGTGCCAGCAGCTTAAGTCAGGGGGCGGGTACGCAGTATTTT.

The CDR3 nucleotides read TGTGCCAGCAGTCCGGGGACAGGGCATCAGCCCCAGCATTTT. Residues: CASSPGTGHQPQHF. The V and J genes are TRBV25-1 and TRBJ1-5, with 9 bases lining up with TRBD1. V dropped 5 bases and J dropped 5; count of bases not matched to a gene: 4. Looked up from germline, CDR1 is MGHDK and CDR2 is SYGVNS. CDR3 length equals 14 residues.